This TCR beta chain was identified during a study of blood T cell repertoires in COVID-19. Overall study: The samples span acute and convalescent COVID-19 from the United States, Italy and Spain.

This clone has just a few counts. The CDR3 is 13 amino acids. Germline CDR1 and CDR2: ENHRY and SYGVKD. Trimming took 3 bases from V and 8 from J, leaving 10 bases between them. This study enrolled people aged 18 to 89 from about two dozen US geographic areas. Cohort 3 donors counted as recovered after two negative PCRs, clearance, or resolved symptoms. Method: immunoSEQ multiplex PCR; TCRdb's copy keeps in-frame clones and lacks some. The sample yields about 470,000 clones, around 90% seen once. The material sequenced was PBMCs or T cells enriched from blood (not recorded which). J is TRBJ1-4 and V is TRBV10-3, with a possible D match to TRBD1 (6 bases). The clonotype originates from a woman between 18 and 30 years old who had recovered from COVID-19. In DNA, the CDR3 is TGTGCCATCAGTGACAGGGGCGAGGAAAAACTGTTTTTT. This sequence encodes CAISDRGEEKLFF.